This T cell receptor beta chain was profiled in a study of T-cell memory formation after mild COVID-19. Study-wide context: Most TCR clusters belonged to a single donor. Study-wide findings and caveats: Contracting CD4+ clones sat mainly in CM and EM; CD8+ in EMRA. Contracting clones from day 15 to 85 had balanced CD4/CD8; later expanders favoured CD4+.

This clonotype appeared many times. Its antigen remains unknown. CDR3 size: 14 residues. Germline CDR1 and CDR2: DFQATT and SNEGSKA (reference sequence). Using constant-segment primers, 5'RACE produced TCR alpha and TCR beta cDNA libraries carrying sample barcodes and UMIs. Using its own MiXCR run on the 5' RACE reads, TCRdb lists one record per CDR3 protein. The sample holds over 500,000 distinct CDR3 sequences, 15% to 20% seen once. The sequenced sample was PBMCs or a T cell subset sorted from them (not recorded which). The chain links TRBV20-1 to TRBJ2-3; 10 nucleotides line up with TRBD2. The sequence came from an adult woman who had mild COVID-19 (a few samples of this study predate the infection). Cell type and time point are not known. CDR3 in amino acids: CTPGSGRSTDTQYF. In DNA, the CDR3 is TGCACTCCAGGTAGCGGGAGGAGCACAGATACGCAGTATTTT.